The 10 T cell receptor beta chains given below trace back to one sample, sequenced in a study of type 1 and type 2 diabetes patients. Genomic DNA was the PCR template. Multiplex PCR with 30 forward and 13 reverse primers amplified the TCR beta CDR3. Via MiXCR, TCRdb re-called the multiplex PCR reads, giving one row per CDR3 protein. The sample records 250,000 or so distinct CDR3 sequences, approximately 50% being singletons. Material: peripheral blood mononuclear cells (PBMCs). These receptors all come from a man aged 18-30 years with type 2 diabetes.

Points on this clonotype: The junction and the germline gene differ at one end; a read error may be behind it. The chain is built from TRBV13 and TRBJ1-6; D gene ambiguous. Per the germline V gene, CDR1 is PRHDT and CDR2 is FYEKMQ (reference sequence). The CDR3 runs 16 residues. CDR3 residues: CASSLAPNSYNSPLHF. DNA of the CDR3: TGTGCCAGCAGTTTAGCGCCCAACAGCTATAATTCACCCCTCCACTTT.

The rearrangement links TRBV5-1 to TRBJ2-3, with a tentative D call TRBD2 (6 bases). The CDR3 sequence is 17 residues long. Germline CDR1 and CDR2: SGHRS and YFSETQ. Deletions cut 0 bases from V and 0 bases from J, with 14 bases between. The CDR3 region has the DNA TGCGCCAGCAGCTTGGAGGGGCTAGCGACTAGCACAGATACGCAGTATTTT. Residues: CASSLEGLATSTDTQYF. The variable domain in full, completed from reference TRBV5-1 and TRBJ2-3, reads KAGVTQTPRYLIKTRGQQVTLSCSPISGHRSVSWYQQTPGQGLQFLFEYFSETQRNKGNFPGRFSGRQFSNSRSEMNVSTLELGDSALYLCASSLEGLATSTDTQYFGPGTRLTVL.

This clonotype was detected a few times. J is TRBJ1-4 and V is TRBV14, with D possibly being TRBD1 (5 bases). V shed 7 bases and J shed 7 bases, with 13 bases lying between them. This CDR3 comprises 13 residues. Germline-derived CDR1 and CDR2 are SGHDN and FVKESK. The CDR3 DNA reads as TGTGCCAGCATTTCGGGGGATGGTGAAAAACTGTTTTTT. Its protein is CASISGDGEKLFF. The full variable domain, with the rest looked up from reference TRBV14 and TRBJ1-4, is EAGVTQFPSHSVIEKGQTVTLRCDPISGHDNLYWYRRVMGKEIKFLLHFVKESKQDESGMPNNRFLAERTGGTYSTLKVQPAELEDSGVYFCASISGDGEKLFFGSGTQLSVL.

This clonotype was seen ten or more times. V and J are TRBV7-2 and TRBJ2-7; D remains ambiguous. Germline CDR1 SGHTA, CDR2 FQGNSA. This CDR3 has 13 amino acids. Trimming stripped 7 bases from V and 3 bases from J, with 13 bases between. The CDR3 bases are TGTGCCAGCACCTTGACGGTAGGCTACGAGCAGTACTTC. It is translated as CASTLTVGYEQYF.

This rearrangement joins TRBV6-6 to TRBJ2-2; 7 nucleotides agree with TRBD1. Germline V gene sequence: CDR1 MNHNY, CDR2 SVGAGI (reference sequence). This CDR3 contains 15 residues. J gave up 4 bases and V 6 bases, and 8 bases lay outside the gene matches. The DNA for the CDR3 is TGTGCCAGCAGAACGGACAGGACGGGCACCGGGGAGCTGTTTTTT. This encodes CASRTDRTGTGELFF.

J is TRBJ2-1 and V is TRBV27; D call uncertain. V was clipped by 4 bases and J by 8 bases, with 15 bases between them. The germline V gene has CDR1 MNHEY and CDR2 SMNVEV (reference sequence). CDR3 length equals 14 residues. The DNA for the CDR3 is TGTGCCAGCAGTTACGGGCCCCCGAAAGATGAGCAGTTCTTC. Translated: CASSYGPPKDEQFF.

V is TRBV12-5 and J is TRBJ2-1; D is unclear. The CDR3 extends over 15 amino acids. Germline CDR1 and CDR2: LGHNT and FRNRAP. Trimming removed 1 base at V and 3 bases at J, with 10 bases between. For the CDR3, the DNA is TGTGCTAGTGGTTTGGCACCGACTGGCTACAATGAGCAGTTCTTC. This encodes CASGLAPTGYNEQFF.

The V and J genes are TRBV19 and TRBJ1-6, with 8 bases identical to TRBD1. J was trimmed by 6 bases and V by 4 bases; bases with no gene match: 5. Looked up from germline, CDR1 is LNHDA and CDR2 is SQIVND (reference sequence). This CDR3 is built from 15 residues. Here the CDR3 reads CASSTGTGGNSPLHF. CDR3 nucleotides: TGTGCCAGTAGTACTGGAACAGGGGGTAATTCACCCCTCCACTTT.

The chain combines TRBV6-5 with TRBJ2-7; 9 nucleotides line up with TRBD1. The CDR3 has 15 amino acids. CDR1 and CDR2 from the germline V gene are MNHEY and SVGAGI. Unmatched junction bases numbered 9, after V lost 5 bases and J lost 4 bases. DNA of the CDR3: TGTGCCAGCAGTGACTGGGGCGGGACAGGGTACGAGCAGTACTTC. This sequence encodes CASSDWGGTGYEQYF.

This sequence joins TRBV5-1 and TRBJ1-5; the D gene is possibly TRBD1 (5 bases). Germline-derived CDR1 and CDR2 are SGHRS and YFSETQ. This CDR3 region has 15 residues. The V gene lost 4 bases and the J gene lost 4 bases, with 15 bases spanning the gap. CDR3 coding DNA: TGCGCCAGCAGCCCCGACTCGTACAGGAATCAGCCCCAGCATTTT. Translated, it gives CASSPDSYRNQPQHF.